This TCR beta chain was observed in a study of response to subunit inactivated influenza vaccine. Study findings and constraints: Few new T cells, the authors suggested, are recruited by each seasonal influenza vaccination.

This clonotype came up a few times. Its antigen is not known. There are 16 residues in the CDR3. The V gene lost 5 bases and the J gene lost 5 bases, with 21 bases spanning the gap. MiXCR, applied by TCRdb to the RT-PCR reads, yields one record per CDR3 protein. Of over 750,000 distinct CDR3 sequences listed, roughly 20% are singletons. The rearrangement links TRBV12-3 or TRBV12-4 to TRBJ1-1; tentative D call: TRBD1 (6 bases). Sequencing was performed on PBMCs from blood, taken more than 4 days after vaccination. The receptor was derived from a man aged 45-65 years who received an inactivated influenza vaccine. CDR3 protein: CASSPARGGRATEAFF. The CDR3 DNA follows: TGTGCCAGCAGTCCAGCCCGTGGGGGCAGGGCGACTGAAGCTTTCTTT.